This T cell receptor beta chain originates from a study of T cells after yellow fever vaccination. This CDR3 spans 15 amino acids. Germline-derived CDR1 and CDR2 are LGHNA and YSLEER. V lost 4 bases, J lost 7 bases, and 17 bases lay in between. Each CDR3 protein is one row after TCRdb ran MiXCR on the 5' RACE reads. This table holds 75,000 to 100,000 distinct CDR3 sequences, 8% to 10% found once. Points from the study as a whole: Post-booster reappearance was seen for most primary-vaccination clones (around 96% CD4, 75% to 90% CD8).

This TCR was sampled from a man between 18 and 29 years old who received the YFV17D yellow fever vaccine. This sequence joins TRBV4-3 and TRBJ1-5, with D possibly TRBD1 on 5 matching bases. The specimen comprised CD8+ T cells not binding an NS4B(214-222) dextramer, sorted from PBMCs, sampled approximately 16 days after the first yellow fever vaccination. DNA of the CDR3: TGCGCCAGCAGCCTGAGGGTAGGGGAGAGGCAGCCCCAGCATTTT. Translated, it gives CASSLRVGERQPQHF.